The 32 T cell receptor beta chains given below trace back to one sample, sequenced in a study of response to subunit inactivated influenza vaccine. One entry per CDR3 protein results from TCRdb running MiXCR on the RT-PCR reads. The table has 500,000 or so distinct CDR3 sequences, 11% seen once. The sequenced sample was PBMCs from blood, obtained 40 to 50 days after vaccination. The origin of the receptors is a man aged 50 to 60 who received an inactivated influenza vaccine.

This clonotype was counted at least ten times. The rearrangement links TRBV10-3 to TRBJ2-3; the D is unclear. Trimming removed 0 bases from V and 4 bases from J, with 14 bases in between. The CDR3 sequence is 16 residues long. The germline V gene has CDR1 ENHRY and CDR2 SYGVKD. The CDR3: CAISESLLPGADTQYF. The DNA for the CDR3 is TGTGCCATCAGTGAGTCCTTACTCCCAGGCGCAGATACGCAGTATTTT.

This clonotype was seen only once. This rearrangement joins TRBV20-1 to TRBJ2-5; 7 bases map to TRBD2. Germline V CDR1 and CDR2: DFQATT, SNEGSKA (reference sequence). The CDR3 runs 13 residues. J gave up 0 bases and V 3 bases, and 1 base lay outside the gene matches. The CDR3 DNA is TGCAGTGCTAGTAGCGGGTACCAAGAGACCCAGTACTTC. It yields the protein CSASSGYQETQYF.

This clonotype was seen more than once but under ten times. The DNA for the CDR3 is TGTGCCAGCAGTTTCGGACAGGGGAGGGCTTTCTTT. Translation gives CASSFGQGRAFF. The rearrangement joins TRBV12-3 or TRBV12-4 to TRBJ1-1; 9 nucleotides match TRBD1. The CDR3 sequence is 12 residues long. J lost 11 bases, V lost 3 bases, and 4 bases had no gene match.

This clonotype showed up just a few times. The chain recombines TRBV7-9 with TRBJ2-2; possible D gene TRBD1, 6 bases. Germline V CDR1 and CDR2: SEHNR, FQNEAQ (reference sequence). V was shortened by 6 bases and J by 15 bases, with 20 bases between the two germline ends. This CDR3 spans 13 amino acids. DNA of the CDR3: TGTGCCAGCAGTTCCGATGTTGGGGGCAAGGTGTTTTTT. Translated, it gives CASSSDVGGKVFF.

In this sample, this clonotype turned up a few times. V gene TRBV15 combines with J gene TRBJ2-1; 9 nucleotides align to TRBD1. The CDR3 runs 14 residues. V lost 3 bases to trimming and J lost 6 bases; unmatched junction nucleotides: 3. Germline loops: CDR1 LNHNV, CDR2 YYDKDF (reference sequence). The CDR3 spells CATSRGTGFNEQFF. For the CDR3, the DNA is TGTGCCACCAGCAGGGGGACAGGGTTCAATGAGCAGTTCTTC.

This sequence joins TRBV20-1 and TRBJ2-2; 10 positions match TRBD2. Trimming at V came to 6 bases and at J to 5 bases, leaving 9 bases not matched to a gene. The CDR3 runs to 15 residues. Germline CDR1 is DFQATT and CDR2 is SNEGSKA (reference sequence). The CDR3 protein is CSASSSGRETGELFF. CDR3 in DNA: TGCAGTGCCTCCTCTAGCGGGAGAGAAACCGGGGAGCTGTTTTTT.

There are a few counts of this clonotype. The rearrangement uses TRBV7-3 and TRBJ1-3; 8 nucleotides line up with TRBD1. Per germline, CDR1 SGHTA and CDR2 FQGTGA. The length of the CDR3 is 14 residues. The J segment lost 4 bases and the V segment lost 2 bases, leaving 1 base of the junction unmatched. The DNA for the CDR3 is TGTGCCAGCAGCTTAGGGGACAGGGGAAACACCATATATTTT. The encoded protein is CASSLGDRGNTIYF.

The gene calls are TRBV5-4 and TRBJ2-3; D possibly corresponds to TRBD2 (7 bases). Germline CDR1 reads SGHNT; CDR2 reads YYREEE (reference sequence). This CDR3 region has 16 residues. The V gene lost 5 bases and the J gene lost 2 bases, with 18 bases spanning the gap. CDR3 DNA: TGTGCCAGCAGTACTCCCACGGGGGGCACCACAGATACGCAGTATTTT. It is translated as CASSTPTGGTTDTQYF.

In its sample, this clonotype was seen many times. This rearrangement joins TRBV12-3 or TRBV12-4 to TRBJ2-7; TRBD1 aligns across 10 bases. This CDR3 is 14 amino acids long. V lost 5 bases and J lost 2; bases outside the gene matches: 3. In DNA, the CDR3 is TGTGCCAGCAGTCCGACAGGGGGCCCCTACGAGCAGTACTTC. Protein product: CASSPTGGPYEQYF.

This clonotype was seen a handful of times. V and J are TRBV27 and TRBJ2-7; D is unresolved. Germline-derived CDR1 and CDR2 are MNHEY and SMNVEV (reference sequence). The CDR3 consists of 13 residues. V shed 6 bases and J shed 3 bases, with 12 bases lying between them. The CDR3 DNA is TGTGCCAGCAGAGATGGCAGTCTCTACGAGCAGTACTTC. It encodes CASRDGSLYEQYF.

The chain joins TRBV6-1 to TRBJ2-4, with D possibly called TRBD1 or TRBD2 (5 bases each). CDR1 and CDR2 from the germline V gene are MNHNS and SASEGT. The ends were cut back, 7 bases at V and 0 bases at J, with 16 bases in the middle. The CDR3 is made up of 16 amino acids. CDR3 residues: CASTHLGVLAKNIQYF. The CDR3 DNA is TGTGCCAGCACCCACCTGGGGGTACTAGCCAAAAACATTCAGTACTTC.

The chain has TRBV10-3 and TRBJ2-5; tentatively, D is TRBD2 (5 bases). The CDR3 runs to 14 residues. V lost 2 bases, J lost 5 bases, and 12 bases lay in between. Germline assignment: CDR1 ENHRY and CDR2 SYGVKD. The CDR3 sequence: CAISEEGAWETQYF. The CDR3 coding sequence is TGTGCCATCAGTGAGGAGGGTGCGTGGGAGACCCAGTACTTC.

This clonotype was seen a few times. The chain combines TRBV4-3 with TRBJ2-5; D remains ambiguous. Trimming took off 0 bases at V and 8 bases at J, with 13 bases between the two ends. The CDR3 totals 14 residues. Per the germline V gene, CDR1 is LGHNA and CDR2 is YSLEER. CDR3 sequence: CASSQEVPLGTQYF. In nucleotides, the CDR3 is TGCGCCAGCAGCCAAGAGGTCCCGTTAGGAACCCAGTACTTC.

Only a few counts were recorded for this clonotype. The DNA is left out, because the CDR3 cannot be placed on it with certainty; the CDR3 is given as TCRdb lists it. The chain is built from TRBV7-5 and TRBJ1-6; the table's D call TRBD1 went unverified against the DNA. TRBV7-5 is a listed pseudogene. The CDR3 is 21 residues long, counting both termini. The CDR3 spells CISVPEAYSSWGNREDSPLHF.

The J gene is TRBJ2-3, the V gene TRBV11-3, with no clear D. V was pared by 5 bases and J by 1 base, with 10 bases between. Germline assignment: CDR1 SGHNT and CDR2 YENEEA. CDR3 length: 14 residues. CDR3 amino acids: CASSLSKGTDTQYF. In DNA form, the CDR3 reads TGTGCCAGCAGCCTATCCAAAGGCACAGATACGCAGTATTTT.

This clonotype has a handful of counts. The chain couples TRBV7-2 to TRBJ2-7; 7 nucleotides match TRBD1. The germline V gene encodes CDR1 SGHTA and CDR2 FQGNSA. With V trimmed by 3 bases and J by 0 bases, 5 bases remained unmatched. The CDR3 loop spans 15 amino acids. The CDR3 DNA reads TGTGCCAGCAGCTTCGTCAGGGGGAGCTCCTACGAGCAGTACTTC. This translates into CASSFVRGSSYEQYF.

This clonotype was recorded many times. V usage is TRBV29-1 and J usage is TRBJ2-7, with 7 bases fitting TRBD1. The V and J ends lost 0 bases and 3 bases, in that order; junction bases with no gene match: 8. The CDR3 length is 15 residues. Germline V CDR1 and CDR2: SQVTM, ANQGSEA. CDR3 bases: TGCAGCGTTGAAGATTTCACCGGGACAGACTACGAGCAGTACTTC. Protein: CSVEDFTGTDYEQYF.

This sequence joins TRBV6-2 or TRBV6-3 and TRBJ2-1, with 7 bases fitting TRBD2. Germline V gives CDR1 MNHEY, CDR2 SVGEGT. The junction had 8 bases not matched to a gene; V was cut back by 6 bases and J by 0 bases. The CDR3 extends over 16 amino acids. This chain's CDR3 is CASSRSGGSSYNEQFF. The CDR3 coding sequence is TGTGCCAGCAGCCGCAGTGGCGGGAGCTCCTACAATGAGCAGTTCTTC.

The chain has TRBV7-8 and TRBJ2-5; D may correspond to TRBD1 or TRBD2 (6 bases each). The V end was cut by 1 base, the J end by 4 bases, with 16 bases between. Germline CDR1 and CDR2: SGHVS and FQNEAQ. The CDR3 totals 16 residues. CDR3 residues: CASSLVGGLPVETQYF. CDR3 DNA sequence: TGTGCCAGCAGCTTAGTCGGGGGCCTCCCGGTAGAGACCCAGTACTTC.

At least ten counts were recorded for this clonotype. This rearrangement joins TRBV29-1 to TRBJ2-1, with 8 bases matching TRBD2. The length of the CDR3 is 12 residues. Unmatched junction bases numbered 2, after V lost 1 base and J lost 9 bases. From germline, CDR1 is SQVTM and CDR2 ANQGSEA. CDR3 coding DNA: TGCAGCGTTGAAGCACTAGCGGTTGAGCAGTTCTTC. It is translated as CSVEALAVEQFF.

This clonotype was detected a few times. This rearrangement joins TRBV4-2 to TRBJ2-1, with 9 bases identical to TRBD2. The CDR3 is 17 residues long. Per the germline V gene, CDR1 is LGHNA and CDR2 is YNFKEQ. V lost 6 bases, J lost 1 base, and 10 bases stayed unmatched. In DNA, the CDR3 is TGTGCCAGCAGTCCACAACCCACTAGCGGGTCCTACAATGAGCAGTTCTTC. Its protein is CASSPQPTSGSYNEQFF.

This clonotype was detected ten times or more. The chain joins TRBV10-3 to TRBJ2-1; TRBD1 is a possible D gene (6 bases). V was trimmed by 0 bases and J by 9 bases, leaving 12 bases between them. Looked up from germline, CDR1 is ENHRY and CDR2 is SYGVKD. The CDR3 is 14 amino acids. CDR3 protein: CAISESNRAGEQFF. Here the CDR3 DNA reads TGTGCCATCAGTGAGTCGAACAGGGCGGGTGAGCAGTTCTTC.

This clonotype appeared many times. The rearrangement joins TRBV12-3 or TRBV12-4 to TRBJ1-1; 9 nucleotides agree with TRBD1. J gave up 4 bases and V 3 bases, and 9 bases lay outside the gene matches. The CDR3 loop spans 16 amino acids. The DNA of the CDR3 is TGTGCCAGCAGTTTTGGGACAGGGAAGGGGGGCACTGAAGCTTTCTTT. Translating gives CASSFGTGKGGTEAFF.

This clonotype was observed at least ten times. The chain is built from TRBV29-1 and TRBJ2-1; D remains ambiguous. This CDR3 contains 11 residues. Germline lookup yields CDR1 SQVTM and CDR2 ANQGSEA. The V and J ends lost 1 base and 9 bases respectively, with 7 bases between them. The CDR3 DNA reads TGCAGCGTTGAAGCGGGCATTGAGCAGTTCTTC. It yields the protein CSVEAGIEQFF.

This clonotype was seen more than once but under ten times. The V and J genes are TRBV7-6 and TRBJ2-3; 12 bases line up with TRBD2. Trimming at V came to 3 bases and at J to 5 bases, leaving 3 bases not matched to a gene. The CDR3 is 15 residues long. Per the germline V gene, CDR1 is SGHVS and CDR2 is FNYEAQ. This CDR3 is CASSFPLAGGDTQYF. The CDR3 nucleotides read TGTGCCAGCAGCTTTCCACTAGCGGGAGGAGATACGCAGTATTTT.

Concerning this clonotype itself: Germline and junction disagree at one end, which may indicate a read error. This chain's CDR3 is CAISELADTHYF. DNA of the CDR3: TGTGCCATCAGTGAACTAGCAGATACGCATTATTTT. This rearrangement joins TRBV10-3 to TRBJ2-3, with TRBD2 as a possible D gene (6 bases). From germline, CDR1 is ENHRY and CDR2 SYGVKD. The CDR3 is 12 residues long.

This chain joins TRBV10-3 and TRBJ2-1; possible D gene TRBD2, 5 bases. The length of the CDR3 is 15 residues. CDR1 and CDR2 from the germline V gene are ENHRY and SYGVKD. V was pared by 0 bases and J by 7 bases, with 13 bases between. As DNA, the CDR3 is TGTGCCATCAGTGAGTCGACGGCAGGAGGTAATGAGCAGTTCTTC. This sequence encodes CAISESTAGGNEQFF.

This chain uses TRBV20-1 with TRBJ2-1; 8 bases agree with TRBD2. The junction had 11 bases not matched to a gene; V was cut back by 3 bases and J by 7 bases. The germline V gene encodes CDR1 DFQATT and CDR2 SNEGSKA (reference sequence). The CDR3 runs to 15 residues. CDR3 protein: CSASGGAARANEQFF. The CDR3 DNA follows: TGCAGTGCTAGCGGGGGGGCGGCCCGGGCTAATGAGCAGTTCTTC.

The chain carries TRBV12-3 or TRBV12-4 and TRBJ2-5, with D perhaps matching TRBD1 or TRBD2 (5 bases each). V shed 2 bases and J shed 1 base, with 11 bases lying between them. There are 15 residues in the CDR3. The CDR3 DNA reads as TGTGCCAGCAGTTTAAGAGCAGGGACCCAAGAGACCCAGTACTTC. The encoded protein is CASSLRAGTQETQYF.

This clonotype has a handful of counts. The V gene is TRBV5-1, the J gene TRBJ2-7; 11 nucleotides align to TRBD2. With 4 bases clipped from V and 6 bases from J, the junction kept 9 bases outside the gene matches. Germline V gives CDR1 SGHRS, CDR2 YFSETQ. CDR3 size: 15 residues. The CDR3 protein is CASSDGGLAGAEQYF. Here the CDR3 DNA reads TGCGCCAGCAGCGACGGCGGACTAGCGGGCGCCGAGCAGTACTTC.

This clonotype was seen a few times. The chain carries TRBV12-3 or TRBV12-4 and TRBJ2-7; 9 bases are shared with TRBD1. V trimming: 3 bases; J trimming: 7 bases; junction bases outside the gene matches: 4. The CDR3 runs 13 residues. CDR3 region: CASSLKTGGEQYF. In DNA, the CDR3 is TGTGCCAGCAGTTTGAAGACAGGGGGAGAGCAGTACTTC.

The gene calls are TRBV7-2 and TRBJ2-1; D is uncertain. CDR1 and CDR2 from the germline V gene are SGHTA and FQGNSA. V was trimmed by 1 base and J by 4 bases, leaving 11 bases between them. The CDR3 totals 15 residues. CDR3 amino acids: CASSLDARTYNEQFF. CDR3 nucleotides: TGTGCCAGCAGCTTAGACGCTAGAACTTACAATGAGCAGTTCTTC.